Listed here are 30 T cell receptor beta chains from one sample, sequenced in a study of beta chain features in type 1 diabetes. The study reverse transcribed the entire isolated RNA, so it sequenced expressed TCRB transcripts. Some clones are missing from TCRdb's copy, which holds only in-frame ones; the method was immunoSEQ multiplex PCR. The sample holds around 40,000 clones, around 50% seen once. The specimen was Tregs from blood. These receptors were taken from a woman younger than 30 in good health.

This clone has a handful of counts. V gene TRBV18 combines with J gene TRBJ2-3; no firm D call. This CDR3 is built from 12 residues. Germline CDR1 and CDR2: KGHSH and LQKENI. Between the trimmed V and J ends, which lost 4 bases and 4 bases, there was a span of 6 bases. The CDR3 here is CASSLPPDTQYF. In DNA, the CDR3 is TGTGCCAGCTCACTTCCTCCAGATACGCAGTATTTT. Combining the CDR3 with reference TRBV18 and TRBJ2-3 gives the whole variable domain NAGVMQNPRHLVRRRGQEARLRCSPMKGHSHVYWYRQLPEEGLKFMVYLQKENIIDESGMPKERFSAEFPKEGPSILRIQQVVRGDSAAYFCASSLPPDTQYFGPGTRLTVL.

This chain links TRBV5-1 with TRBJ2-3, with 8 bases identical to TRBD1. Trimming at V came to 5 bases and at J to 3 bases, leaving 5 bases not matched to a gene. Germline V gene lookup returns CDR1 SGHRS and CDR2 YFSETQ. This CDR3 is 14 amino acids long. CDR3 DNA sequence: TGCGCCAGCAGTCCGGACAGGGCAACAGATACGCAGTATTTT. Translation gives CASSPDRATDTQYF.

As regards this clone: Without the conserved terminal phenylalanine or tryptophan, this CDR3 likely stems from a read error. CDR3 region: CASRRQALLLKQYL. The DNA for the CDR3 is TGTGCCAGCAGAAGACAGGCCCTCCTACTCAAGCAGTACCTC. The genes are TRBV28 and TRBJ2-7; possibly TRBD1 for D (6 bases). The germline CDR1 and CDR2 sequences are MDHEN and SYDVKM. Deletions cut 6 bases from V and 8 bases from J, with 20 bases between. The CDR3 has 14 amino acids.

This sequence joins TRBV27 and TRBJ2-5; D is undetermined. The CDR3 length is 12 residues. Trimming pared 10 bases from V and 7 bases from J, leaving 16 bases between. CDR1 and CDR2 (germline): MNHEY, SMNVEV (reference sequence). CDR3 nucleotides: TGTGCCACCTTGGGCCACCTGGGGACCCAGTACTTC. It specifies CATLGHLGTQYF.

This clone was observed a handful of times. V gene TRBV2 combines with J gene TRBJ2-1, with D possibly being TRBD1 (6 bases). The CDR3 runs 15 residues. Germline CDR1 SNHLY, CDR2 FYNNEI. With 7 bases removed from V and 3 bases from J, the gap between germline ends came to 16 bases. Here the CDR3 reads CASNPGQGNYNEQFF. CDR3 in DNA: TGTGCCAGCAACCCGGGACAAGGGAACTACAATGAGCAGTTCTTC. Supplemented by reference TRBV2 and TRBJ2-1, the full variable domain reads EPEVTQTPSHQVTQMGQEVILRCVPISNHLYFYWYRQILGQKVEFLVSFYNNEISEKSEIFDDQFSVERPDGSNFTLKIRSTKLEDSAMYFCASNPGQGNYNEQFFGPGTRLTVL.

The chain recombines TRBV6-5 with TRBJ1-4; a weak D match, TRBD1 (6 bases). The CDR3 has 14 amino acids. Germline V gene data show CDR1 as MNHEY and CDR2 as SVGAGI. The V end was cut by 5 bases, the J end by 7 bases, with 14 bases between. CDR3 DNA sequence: TGTGCCAGCAGTACCGGACAGACCCGTGAAAAACTGTTTTTT. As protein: CASSTGQTREKLFF.

CDR3 region: CSALASEQYF. The CDR3 DNA reads as TGCAGTGCGTTAGCGAGCGAGCAGTACTTC. The genes are TRBV20-1 and TRBJ2-7, with TRBD2 as a possible D gene (5 bases). The CDR3 extends over 10 amino acids. Trimming pared 6 bases from V and 6 bases from J, leaving 9 bases between. In germline, CDR1 is DFQATT, CDR2 SNEGSKA (reference sequence).

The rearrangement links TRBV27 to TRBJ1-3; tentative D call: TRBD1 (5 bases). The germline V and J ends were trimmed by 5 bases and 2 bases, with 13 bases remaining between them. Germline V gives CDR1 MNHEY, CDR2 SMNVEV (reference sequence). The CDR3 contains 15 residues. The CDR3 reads CASSPRRAPGNTIYF. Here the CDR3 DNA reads TGTGCCAGCAGTCCCCGCAGGGCCCCTGGAAACACCATATATTTT.

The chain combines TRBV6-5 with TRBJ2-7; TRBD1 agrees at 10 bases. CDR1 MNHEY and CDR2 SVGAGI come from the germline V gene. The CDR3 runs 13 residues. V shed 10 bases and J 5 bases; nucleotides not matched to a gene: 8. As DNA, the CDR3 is TGTGCCACCCGGGACAGGGGATCCCACGAGCAGTACTTC. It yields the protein CATRDRGSHEQYF.

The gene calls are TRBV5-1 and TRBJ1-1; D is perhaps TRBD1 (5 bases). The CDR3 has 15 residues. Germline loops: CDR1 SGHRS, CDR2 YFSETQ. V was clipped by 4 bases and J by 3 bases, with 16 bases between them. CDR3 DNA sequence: TGCGCCAGCAGCAGACCCCTGACGGGGGACACTGAAGCTTTCTTT. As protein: CASSRPLTGDTEAFF.

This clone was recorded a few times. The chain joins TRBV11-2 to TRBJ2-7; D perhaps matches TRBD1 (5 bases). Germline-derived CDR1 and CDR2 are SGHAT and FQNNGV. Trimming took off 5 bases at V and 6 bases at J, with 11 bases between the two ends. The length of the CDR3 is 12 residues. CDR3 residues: CASSPQGAEQYF. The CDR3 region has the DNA TGTGCCAGCAGCCCACAAGGGGCCGAGCAGTACTTC.

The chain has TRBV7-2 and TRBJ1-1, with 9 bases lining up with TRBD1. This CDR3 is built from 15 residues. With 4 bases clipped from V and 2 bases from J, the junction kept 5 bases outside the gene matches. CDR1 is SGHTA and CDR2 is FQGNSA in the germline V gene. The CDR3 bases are TGTGCCAGCAGCTCAAGACAGGGGGGAAACACTGAAGCTTTCTTT. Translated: CASSSRQGGNTEAFF. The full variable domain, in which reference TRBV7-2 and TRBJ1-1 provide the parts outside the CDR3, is GAGVSQSPSNKVTEKGKDVELRCDPISGHTALYWYRQSLGQGLEFLIYFQGNSAPDKSGLPSDRFSAERTGGSVSTLTIQRTQQEDSAVYLCASSSRQGGNTEAFFGQGTRLTVV.

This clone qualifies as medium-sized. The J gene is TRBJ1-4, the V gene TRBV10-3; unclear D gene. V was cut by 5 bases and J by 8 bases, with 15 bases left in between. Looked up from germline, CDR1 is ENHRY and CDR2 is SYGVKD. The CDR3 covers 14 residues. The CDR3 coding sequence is TGTGCCATCAGTAAAGACAAAGCTGGGGAAAAACTGTTTTTT. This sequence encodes CAISKDKAGEKLFF.

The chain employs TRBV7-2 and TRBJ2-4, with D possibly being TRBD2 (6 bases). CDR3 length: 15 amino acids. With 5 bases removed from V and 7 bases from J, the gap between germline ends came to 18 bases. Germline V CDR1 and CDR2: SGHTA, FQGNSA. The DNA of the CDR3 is TGTGCCAGCAGCCCTGCCTCCCTTGGGGGGAACATTCAGTACTTC. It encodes CASSPASLGGNIQYF.

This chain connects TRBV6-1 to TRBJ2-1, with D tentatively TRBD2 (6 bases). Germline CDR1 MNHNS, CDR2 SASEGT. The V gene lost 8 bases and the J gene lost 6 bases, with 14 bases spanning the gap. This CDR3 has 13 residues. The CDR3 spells CASLTRQSNEQFF. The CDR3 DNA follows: TGTGCCAGCTTGACTAGACAGAGCAATGAGCAGTTCTTC.

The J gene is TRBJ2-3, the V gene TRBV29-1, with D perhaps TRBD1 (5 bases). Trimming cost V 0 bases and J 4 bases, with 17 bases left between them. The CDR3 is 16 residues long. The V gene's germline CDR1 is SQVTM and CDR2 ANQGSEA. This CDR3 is CSVEESPGMDPDTQYF. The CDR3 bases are TGCAGCGTTGAAGAGTCGCCAGGGATGGATCCAGATACGCAGTATTTT.

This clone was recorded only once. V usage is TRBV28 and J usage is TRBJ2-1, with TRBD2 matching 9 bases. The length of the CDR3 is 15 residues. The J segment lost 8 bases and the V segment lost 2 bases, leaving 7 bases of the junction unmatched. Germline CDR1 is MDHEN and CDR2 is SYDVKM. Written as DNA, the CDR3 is TGTGCCAGCAGTTTAGGTAGCGGGAGTATACATGAGCAGTTCTTC. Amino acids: CASSLGSGSIHEQFF.

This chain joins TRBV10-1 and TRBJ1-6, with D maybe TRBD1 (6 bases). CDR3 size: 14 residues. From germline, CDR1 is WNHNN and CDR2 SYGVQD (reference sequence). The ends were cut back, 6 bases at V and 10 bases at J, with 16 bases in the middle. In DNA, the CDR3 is TGCGCCAGCAGCGAACAGGGAAGACGGTCACCCCTCCACTTT. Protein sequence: CASSEQGRRSPLHF.

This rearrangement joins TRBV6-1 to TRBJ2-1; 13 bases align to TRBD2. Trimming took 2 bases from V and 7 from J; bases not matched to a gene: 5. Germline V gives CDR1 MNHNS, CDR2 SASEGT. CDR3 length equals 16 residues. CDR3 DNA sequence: TGTGCCAGCAGTGAACCCGGGACTAGCGGGAATAATGAGCAGTTCTTC. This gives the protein CASSEPGTSGNNEQFF.

CDR3 residues: CASSFFPGSYNEQFF. The CDR3, as DNA: TGTGCCAGCAGCTTCTTCCCCGGTTCCTACAATGAGCAGTTCTTC. This rearrangement joins TRBV7-2 to TRBJ2-1; D gene ambiguous. Looked up from germline, CDR1 is SGHTA and CDR2 is FQGNSA. V was shortened by 3 bases and J by 1 base, with 10 bases between the two germline ends. The CDR3 has 15 amino acids.

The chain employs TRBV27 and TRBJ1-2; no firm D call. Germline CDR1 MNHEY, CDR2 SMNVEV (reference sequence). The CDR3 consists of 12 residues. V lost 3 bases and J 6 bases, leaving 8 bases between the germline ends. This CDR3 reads CASSFNGHGYTF. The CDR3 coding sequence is TGTGCCAGCAGTTTTAACGGTCATGGCTACACCTTC.

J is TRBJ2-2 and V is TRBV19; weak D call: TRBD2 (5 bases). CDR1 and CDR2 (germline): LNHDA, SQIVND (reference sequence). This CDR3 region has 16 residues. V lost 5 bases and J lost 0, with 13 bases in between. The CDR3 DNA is TGTGCCAGTAGTCCACGGACTCCTGCGAACACCGGGGAGCTGTTTTTT. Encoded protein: CASSPRTPANTGELFF.

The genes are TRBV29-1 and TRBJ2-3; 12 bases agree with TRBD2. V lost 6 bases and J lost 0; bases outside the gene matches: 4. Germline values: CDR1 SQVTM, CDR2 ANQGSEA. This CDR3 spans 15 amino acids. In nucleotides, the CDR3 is TGCAGCGTGAACCTAGCGGGAGGGAGCACAGATACGCAGTATTTT. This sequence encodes CSVNLAGGSTDTQYF.

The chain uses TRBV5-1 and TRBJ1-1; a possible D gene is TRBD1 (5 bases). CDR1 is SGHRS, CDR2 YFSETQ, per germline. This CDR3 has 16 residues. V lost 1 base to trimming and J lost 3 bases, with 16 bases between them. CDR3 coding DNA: TGCGCCAGCAGCTTGAGCGGATCCCCGGGGGACACTGAAGCTTTCTTT. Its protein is CASSLSGSPGDTEAFF.

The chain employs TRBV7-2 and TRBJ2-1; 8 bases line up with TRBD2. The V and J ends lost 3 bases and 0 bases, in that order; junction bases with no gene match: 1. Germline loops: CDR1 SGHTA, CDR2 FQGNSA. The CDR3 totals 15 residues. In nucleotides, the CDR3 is TGTGCCAGCAGCTTTAGCGGGAACTCCTACAATGAGCAGTTCTTC. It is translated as CASSFSGNSYNEQFF.

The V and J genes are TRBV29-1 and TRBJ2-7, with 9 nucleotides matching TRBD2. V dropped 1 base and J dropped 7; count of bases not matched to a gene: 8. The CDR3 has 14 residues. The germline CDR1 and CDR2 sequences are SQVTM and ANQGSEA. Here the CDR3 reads CSVEGLLAGKEQYF. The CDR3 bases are TGCAGCGTTGAAGGGCTGCTAGCGGGAAAAGAGCAGTACTTC.

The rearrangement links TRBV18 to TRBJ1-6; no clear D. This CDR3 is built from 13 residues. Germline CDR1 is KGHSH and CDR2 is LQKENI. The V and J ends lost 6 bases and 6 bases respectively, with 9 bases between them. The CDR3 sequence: CASSPGANSPLHF. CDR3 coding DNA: TGTGCCAGCTCGCCGGGAGCTAATTCACCCCTCCACTTT.

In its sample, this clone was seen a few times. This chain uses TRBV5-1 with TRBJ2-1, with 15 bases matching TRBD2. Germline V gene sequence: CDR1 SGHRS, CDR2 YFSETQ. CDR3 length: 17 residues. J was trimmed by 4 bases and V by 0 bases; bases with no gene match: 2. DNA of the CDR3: TGCGCCAGCAGCTTGGAGGGACTAGCGGGAGGATACAATGAGCAGTTCTTC. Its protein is CASSLEGLAGGYNEQFF.

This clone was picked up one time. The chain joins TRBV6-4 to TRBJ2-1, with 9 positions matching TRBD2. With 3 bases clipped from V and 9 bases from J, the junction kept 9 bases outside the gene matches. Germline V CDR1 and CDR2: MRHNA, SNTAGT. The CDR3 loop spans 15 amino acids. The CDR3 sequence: CASSDSAGGLGEQFF. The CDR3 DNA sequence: TGTGCCAGCAGTGATTCAGCGGGAGGTTTAGGTGAGCAGTTCTTC.

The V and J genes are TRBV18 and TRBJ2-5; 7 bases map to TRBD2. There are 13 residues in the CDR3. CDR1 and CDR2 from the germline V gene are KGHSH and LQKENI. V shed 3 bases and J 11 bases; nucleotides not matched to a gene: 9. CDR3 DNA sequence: TGTGCCAGCTCACCTGCGGGAGAAGGTGAGCAGTACTTC. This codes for CASSPAGEGEQYF.